A single sample is the source of the 9 T cell receptor beta chains below, sequenced in a study of T cell clusters in autoimmune cytopenias. TRB rearrangements were amplified by touch-down multiplex PCR with mixed TRB-A/B primers. With the multiplex PCR reads reprocessed, TCRdb shows one record per CDR3 protein and no DNA. This sample's clone table lists around 8,000 distinct CDR3 sequences. Each sample's input was 250 ng genomic DNA, 30,000 to 45,000 genome equivalents. These data were also filed under a second study, of T cell repertoires in aging, cancer and after chemotherapy.

The sample was peripheral blood. The receptors were sampled from a human donor with an autoimmune cytopenia or autoimmune hepatitis (not recorded which).

The chain uses TRBV10-1 and TRBJ2-1; TCRdb picks TRBD2, but there is no DNA to check that call. CDR1 and CDR2 (germline): WNHNN, SYGVQD (reference sequence). This CDR3 spans 12 amino acids. Here the CDR3 reads CASSESFSELFF.

By frequency, this clonotype registers medium-sized. V is TRBV27 and J is TRBJ2-7; the D gene TCRdb calls, TRBD2, cannot be checked with no DNA. In germline, CDR1 is MNHEY, CDR2 SMNVEV (reference sequence). The CDR3 has 16 residues. The chain's CDR3 is CASSLSRSGRGYEQYF.

This clonotype is called medium-sized based on its frequency. The chain links TRBV5-6 to TRBJ2-5. This CDR3 comprises 13 residues. Germline CDR1 is SGHDT and CDR2 is YYEEEE. The CDR3: CASSLGSQETQYF.

The CDR3 is CAISAGTREAETQYF. This chain joins TRBV12-3 or TRBV12-4 and TRBJ2-5; TCRdb's D call, TRBD1, is unchecked because there is no DNA. The CDR3 length is 15 residues.

The rearrangement uses TRBV5-4 and TRBJ2-7; with no DNA, the TCRdb D assignment of TRBD1 cannot be verified. The CDR3 spans 15 residues. Germline V gene sequence: CDR1 SGHNT, CDR2 YYREEE (reference sequence). Here the CDR3 reads CASSPRGGTSYEQYF.

The V gene is TRBV18, the J gene TRBJ1-2; the D call of TRBD1 rests on TCRdb alone, since no DNA is present to check it. CDR1 and CDR2 from the germline V gene are KGHSH and LQKENI. The CDR3 consists of 15 residues. The CDR3 region is CASSPSQGALYGYTF.

The J gene is TRBJ1-1, the V gene TRBV7-9; TCRdb gives TRBD1 as the D gene, but with no DNA this cannot be confirmed. CDR1 and CDR2 (germline): SEHNR, FQNEAQ (reference sequence). The CDR3 is made up of 17 amino acids. CDR3 residues: CASSEWGEKAMNTEAFF.

CDR3 in amino acids: CATATGMGVQPQHF. The chain is built from TRBV19 and TRBJ1-5; lacking DNA, the TRBD1 call made by TCRdb goes unchecked. This CDR3 is 14 amino acids long. Germline assignment: CDR1 LNHDA and CDR2 SQIVND (reference sequence).

The chain recombines TRBV10-3 with TRBJ1-3; TCRdb reports TRBD1, a call that lacks DNA to check it against. The germline CDR1 and CDR2 sequences are ENHRY and SYGVKD. The CDR3 has 16 residues. The CDR3 here is CAISDKGQGSGNTIYF.